These T cell receptor beta chains were read from a single sample in a study of graft-versus-host responses after intestinal transplantation. Their antigens are not known. Assay used: immunoSEQ multiplex PCR; TCRdb lists only in-frame clones, some missing. The table records tens of thousands of clones, about 80% of them present only once. The sequenced sample was unstimulated CD4+ T cells sorted from spleen or lymph node cells, obtained before transplant. These receptors were taken from a human donor who was the organ donor for an intestinal transplant. The CDR3 runs from the conserved cysteine through the conserved F or W. D genes are given only for firm matches. The size of a clone is reported for some rows only, either as once, few or many, or as a class for expanded clones.

size: -; J: TRBJ1-2; D: -; V: TRBV25-1; DNA: TGTGCCAGCAGTGAGTGGGGGCTAACCTATGGCTACACCTTC; CDR3: CASSEWGLTYGYTF
size: -; J: TRBJ1-3; D: -; V: TRBV7-6; DNA: TGTGCCAGCAGCTTAACCGACAGCTCTGGAAACACCATATATTTT; CDR3: CASSLTDSSGNTIYF
size: -; J: TRBJ1-4; D: TRBD1; V: TRBV7-8; DNA: TGTGCCAGCAGCTCGGAGACAGGGGGCGATGAAAAACTGTTTTTT; CDR3: CASSSETGGDEKLFF
size: -; J: TRBJ1-2; D: TRBD1; V: TRBV14; DNA: TGTGCCAGCAGCCAATCGTTCCAGGGGGCGTGGGGCTACACCTTC; CDR3: CASSQSFQGAWGYTF
size: -; J: TRBJ1-5; D: -; V: TRBV2; DNA: TGTGCCAGCAGTGATATTGCGGGAAATCAGCCCCAGCATTTT; CDR3: CASSDIAGNQPQHF
size: -; J: TRBJ2-3; D: -; V: TRBV5-6; DNA: TGTGCCAGCAGCCCGATCGAGGGACTCGATAGCACAGATACGCAGTATTTT; CDR3: CASSPIEGLDSTDTQYF
size: few; J: TRBJ2-3; D: -; V: TRBV21-1; DNA: TGTGCCAGCAGCAAATGGACTAGCGGGGGGGCAGATACGCAGTATTTT; CDR3: CASSKWTSGGADTQYF
size: -; J: TRBJ1-6; D: TRBD1; V: TRBV18; DNA: TGTGCCAGCTCACCGAGAATTCCAGGGGGGTATAATTCACCCCTCCACTTT; CDR3: CASSPRIPGGYNSPLHF
size: -; J: TRBJ1-1; D: TRBD1; V: TRBV20-1; DNA: TGCAGTGAACAGGGGGCGGGTGAAGCTTTCTTT; CDR3: CSEQGAGEAFF
size: -; J: TRBJ1-4; D: TRBD1; V: TRBV30; DNA: TGTGCCTGGAGTGAACAGGGGTCTTACGAAAAACTGTTTTTT; CDR3: CAWSEQGSYEKLFF
size: -; J: TRBJ2-1; D: TRBD1; V: TRBV4-2; DNA: TGTGCCAGCAGCCAAGATAGAACAGGGGAGTTCTTC; CDR3: CASSQDRTGEFF
size: once; J: TRBJ1-2; D: TRBD1; V: TRBV5-6; DNA: TGTGCCAGCAGCTTGGCCGAAGACAGGGGGCAGTTGTATGGCTACACCTTC; CDR3: CASSLAEDRGQLYGYTF
size: -; J: TRBJ2-5; D: -; V: TRBV4-1; DNA: TGCGCCAGCAGCCAAGGAGCTGAGGTTAGCGGACAAGAGACCCAGTACTTC; CDR3: CASSQGAEVSGQETQYF
size: few; J: TRBJ1-3; D: -; V: TRBV6-5; DNA: TGTGCCAGCAGCCGCGGTCGTAACTCTGGAAACACCATATATTTT; CDR3: CASSRGRNSGNTIYF
size: -; J: TRBJ1-2; D: -; V: TRBV15; DNA: TGTGCCACCAGCAGAGACACCGTAGCATATGGCTACACCTTC; CDR3: CATSRDTVAYGYTF
size: -; J: TRBJ2-2; D: TRBD1; V: TRBV5-1; DNA: TGCGCCTCCCTACAAGGGGGCTCAACCGGGGAGCTGTTTTTT; CDR3: CASLQGGSTGELFF
size: -; J: TRBJ1-1; D: TRBD1; V: TRBV5-1; DNA: TGCGCCAGCAGCGCGACAGGGGCTGGGACTGAAGCTTTCTTT; CDR3: CASSATGAGTEAFF
size: -; J: TRBJ2-3; D: -; V: TRBV7-6; DNA: TGTGCCAGCAGCCCGACTGTCCCAGCAGATACGCAGTATTTT; CDR3: CASSPTVPADTQYF
size: -; J: TRBJ1-5; D: TRBD1; V: TRBV19; DNA: TGTGCCAGTAGTAGGGACGGGACAGGGGGACAGCCCCAGCATTTT; CDR3: CASSRDGTGGQPQHF
size: -; J: TRBJ1-2; D: TRBD1; V: TRBV27; DNA: TGTGCCAGCAGTTTTCTCGGACAGGGGGCTGGGTATGGCTACACCTTC; CDR3: CASSFLGQGAGYGYTF
size: -; J: TRBJ2-3; D: TRBD2; V: TRBV7-9; DNA: TGTGCCAGCAGCGCTAGCGGGGCTACAGATACGCAGTATTTT; CDR3: CASSASGATDTQYF
size: -; J: TRBJ2-4; D: -; V: TRBV5-1; DNA: TGCGCCAGCAGCTTGCAGGGGACGGACATTCAGTACTTC; CDR3: CASSLQGTDIQYF
size: -; J: TRBJ1-2; D: -; V: TRBV7-2; DNA: TGTGCCAGCAGCCCTCCAGGGCGTTATGGCTACACCTTC; CDR3: CASSPPGRYGYTF
size: -; J: TRBJ1-2; D: TRBD1; V: TRBV7-2; DNA: TGTGCCAGCAGCTCAAGGGACAGACCTAACTATGGCTACACCTTC; CDR3: CASSSRDRPNYGYTF
size: -; J: TRBJ2-5; D: TRBD2; V: TRBV10-3; DNA: TGTGCCATCAGCGCTAGCGGGAGTGAGACCCAGTACTTC; CDR3: CAISASGSETQYF
size: once; J: TRBJ2-3; D: TRBD2; V: TRBV7-8; DNA: TGTGCCAGCAGCTTGGTGGCTAGCGGGGGGGCCAACACAGATACGCAGTATTTT; CDR3: CASSLVASGGANTDTQYF
size: -; J: TRBJ2-2; D: -; V: TRBV6-1; DNA: TGTGCCAGCAGTGAAGCGGAAGGGACTTCGAACACCGGGGAGCTGTTTTTT; CDR3: CASSEAEGTSNTGELFF
size: -; J: TRBJ1-4; D: TRBD1; V: TRBV25-1; DNA: TGTGCCAGCAGTTCGGACAGGGGGCCGGAAAAACTGTTTTTT; CDR3: CASSSDRGPEKLFF
size: -; J: TRBJ2-1; D: TRBD2; V: TRBV5-1; DNA: TGCGCCAGCAGCTTTTCCGGCGGACTAGCGGGGGGGCCGAATGAGCAGTTCTTC; CDR3: CASSFSGGLAGGPNEQFF
size: -; J: TRBJ1-2; D: TRBD1; V: TRBV5-1; DNA: TGCGCCAGCAGCTTGGAATTCGGACAGGACAACTATGGCTACACCTTC; CDR3: CASSLEFGQDNYGYTF
size: -; J: TRBJ1-1; D: -; V: TRBV10-1; DNA: TGCGCCAGCACCAGAACCGGGTCCACTGAAGCTTTCTTT; CDR3: CASTRTGSTEAFF
size: few; J: TRBJ2-2; D: -; V: TRBV5-1; DNA: TGCGCCAGCAAGGGAAACAGGGATAACACCGGGGAGCTGTTTTTT; CDR3: CASKGNRDNTGELFF
size: -; J: TRBJ1-2; D: -; V: TRBV6-5; DNA: TGTGCCAGCAGTTCGAATCTGATTAACAGGGACGGCTACACCTTC; CDR3: CASSSNLINRDGYTF
size: -; J: TRBJ1-3; D: TRBD1; V: TRBV7-3; DNA: TGTGCCAGCAGCCTACCGCCGGGACAGGGGTCAACTGGAAACACCATATATTTT; CDR3: CASSLPPGQGSTGNTIYF
size: -; J: TRBJ2-2; D: -; V: TRBV6-1; DNA: TGTGCCAGCGGAGGGACGGTGAACACCGGGGAGCTGTTTTTT; CDR3: CASGGTVNTGELFF
size: once; J: TRBJ1-1; D: -; V: TRBV5-6; DNA: TGTGCCAGCAGTGTCGTCTTTCGGGGTTCTGAAGCTTTCTTT; CDR3: CASSVVFRGSEAFF
size: once; J: TRBJ1-2; D: -; V: TRBV13; DNA: TGTGCCAGCAGCTTTACCGGGGGGCTAGGCTATGGCTACACCTTC; CDR3: CASSFTGGLGYGYTF
size: -; J: TRBJ2-3; D: -; V: TRBV6-1; DNA: TGTGCCAGCAGTGTTCGGACAGTTTCAGATACGCAGTATTTT; CDR3: CASSVRTVSDTQYF
size: once; J: TRBJ2-1; D: TRBD2; V: TRBV7-8; DNA: TGTGCCAGCAGACCTACTAGCGGCATCTCCAATGAGCAGTTCTTC; CDR3: CASRPTSGISNEQFF
size: -; J: TRBJ1-6; D: -; V: TRBV6-5; DNA: TGTGCCAGCAGTCAGGGTAACCATAATTCACCCCTCCACTTT; CDR3: CASSQGNHNSPLHF
size: few; J: TRBJ1-1; D: -; V: TRBV2; DNA: TGTGCCAGCACTCCGATTGAAGGGGGGAACACTGAAGCTTTCTTT; CDR3: CASTPIEGGNTEAFF
size: -; J: TRBJ1-4; D: -; V: TRBV14; DNA: TGTGCCAGCAGCCCGGGATACGAAAAACTGTTTTTT; CDR3: CASSPGYEKLFF
size: -; J: TRBJ2-1; D: -; V: TRBV6-6; DNA: TGTGCCAGCAGTTACCGAGGGTACAATGAGCAGTTCTTC; CDR3: CASSYRGYNEQFF
size: -; J: TRBJ2-2; D: -; V: TRBV18; DNA: TGTGCCAGCTCAAGGCTGACCGGGGAATCCGGGGAGCTGTTTTTT; CDR3: CASSRLTGESGELFF
size: -; J: TRBJ1-2; D: TRBD1; V: TRBV5-1; DNA: TGCGCCAGCAGCTCCGCAGGGGGAACCTATGGCTACACCTTC; CDR3: CASSSAGGTYGYTF
size: once; J: TRBJ2-3; D: -; V: TRBV11-2; DNA: TGTGCCAGCAGCTCCTTGACAGATACGCAGTATTTT; CDR3: CASSSLTDTQYF
size: once; J: TRBJ2-1; D: -; V: TRBV7-2; DNA: TGTGCCAGCAGCTTAGCGCGCAATGAGCAGTTCTTC; CDR3: CASSLARNEQFF
size: -; J: TRBJ1-5; D: TRBD1; V: TRBV7-8; DNA: TGTGCCAGCAGCTGGGGACAGGTGGCAGGGGGCCGGAGCAATCAGCCCCAGCATTTT; CDR3: CASSWGQVAGGRSNQPQHF
size: -; J: TRBJ1-2; D: TRBD1; V: TRBV5-1; DNA: TGCGCCAGCAGCCCAGGACAGGCGAGCAACTATGGCTACACCTTC; CDR3: CASSPGQASNYGYTF
size: -; J: TRBJ2-5; D: TRBD1; V: TRBV5-1; DNA: TGCGCCAGCAGCTTGGCTCCAGGGGGCGCAGGGGGCGAGACCCAGTACTTC; CDR3: CASSLAPGGAGGETQYF
size: -; J: TRBJ1-6; D: -; V: TRBV6-4; DNA: TGTGCCGGAATCTCGGGTCGCCATTCACCCCTCCACTTT; CDR3: CAGISGRHSPLHF